This TCR beta chain is from a study of blood T cell repertoires in COVID-19 (TCRdb year 2020). About the study as a whole: Samples from collaborators originated in the United States, Italy and Spain and spanned both the acute and convalescent phases of COVID-19. The dataset comprised deeply sampled blood TCRbeta repertoires from subjects exposed to, actively infected with, or recovered from COVID-19. The repertoires were released in a freely available public database intended as a resource for research on the immune response to SARS-CoV-2. The material from the prospective study consisted of cDNA or gDNA derived from T cells, B-cell-depleted T cells, or PBMCs. Sample metadata almost always included a de-identified subject ID, COVID-19 status, age in years and sex. Where available, HLA class I and class II types were obtained from metadata supplied by the sample provider rather than from assay-based typing. The samples were drawn from two sources: the first 160 participants of the ongoing ImmuneRACE study, and 1,200 or so subjects contributed by 6 global collaborators. Overall study outcomes, separate from this receptor: The amount of clinical and demographic metadata varied by source and participant and was provided uncurated.

TCRbeta CDR3 regions were amplified from genomic DNA by means of the immunoSEQ Assay, a bias-controlled multiplex PCR. Per the source publication's procedure: The number of nucleated cells in each sample was estimated from the amplification of reference gene primers within the assay. To quantify the absolute abundance of each unique TCRbeta CDR3 rearrangement, sequence reads were collapsed and filtered. Productive Simpson clonality was computed per sample as the square root of Simpson's diversity index over productive rearrangements. TCRdb provides this immuneACCESS table in a form limited to in-frame rearrangements. Some clones are lacking; in checked studies, under half of them reflect an unresolved V gene, and why the rest are absent is not known. That table gives V, J and clone size, and the DNA gave D and trimming. Here the sample has about 400,000 clones; nearly 90% occur a single time. The ten largest clonotypes hold approximately 2% of the sample.

Participants in the prospective study were aged roughly 18 to 89 years, lived in about two dozen United States geographic areas, and enrolled through a virtual design. To assign participants to cohorts, the prospective study relied on clinical history that participants themselves reported in a screening survey and a study questionnaire. Each participant in the prospective study had whole blood, serum and a nasopharyngeal or oropharyngeal swab collected by mobile phlebotomists. Prospective study participants could optionally give additional blood draws and questionnaires over an approximately two-month period. Before DNA extraction, blood samples from the prospective study were shipped at room temperature or frozen. Comments on this clone: It lacks a known antigen. There are no base qualities to consult, and no much larger clone falls within one base.

CDR1 and CDR2, per the germline V gene, are MNHNS and SASEGT. V loses 8 bases of germline sequence and J loses 7 bases, and the interval between the two ends is 15 bases. CDR3 length: 12 amino acids, cysteine to phenylalanine. Just the 36-base CDR3 DNA is kept, in frame starting at base 1. The sequenced material came from PBMCs or T cells enriched from blood (not recorded which). This TCR was sampled from a woman between 18 and 30 years old with acute COVID-19. Rearrangement joined TRBV6-1 to TRBJ2-7; there is no confident call for the D gene. This receptor carries the CDR3 CASLGGSSEQYF. The nucleotide sequence reads TGTGCCAGCCTAGGTGGGTCCTCGGAGCAGTACTTC.